These 6 T cell receptor beta chains were all obtained from the same sample, sequenced in a study of response to subunit inactivated influenza vaccine. TCRdb re-analysed the RT-PCR reads in MiXCR, keeping a single row per CDR3 protein. The sample shows 530,000 or so distinct CDR3 sequences, about 11% of them seen only once. Material: PBMCs from blood, obtained on the day of vaccination. The receptors were sampled from a man over 45 who received an inactivated influenza vaccine.

This clonotype was detected many times. This rearrangement joins TRBV20-1 to TRBJ2-1; D uncertain. The CDR3 loop spans 12 amino acids. V lost 6 bases and J lost 5, with 11 bases in between. In germline, CDR1 is DFQATT, CDR2 SNEGSKA (reference sequence). The CDR3 region is CSAPGPHNEQFF. The CDR3 DNA reads as TGCAGTGCCCCCGGGCCCCACAATGAGCAGTTCTTC.

The chain recombines TRBV10-3 with TRBJ1-5; maybe TRBD1 (6 bases). The CDR3 extends over 14 amino acids. V lost 5 bases, J lost 1 base, and 9 bases lay in between. CDR1 is ENHRY, CDR2 SYGVKD, per germline. The CDR3 DNA reads TGTGCCATCAGTCGGGACACAAGCAATCAGCCCCAGCATTTT. Encoded protein: CAISRDTSNQPQHF.

This clonotype was counted only a few times. CDR3 bases: TGTGCCAGCAGCCGGCCCGATGGCCCCCAGCATTTT. Its protein product is CASSRPDGPQHF. The V and J genes are TRBV28 and TRBJ1-5; D is unclear. The CDR3 is made up of 12 amino acids. Trimming cost V 6 bases and J 10 bases, with 13 bases left between them. Germline CDR1 is MDHEN and CDR2 is SYDVKM. The whole variable domain, filled in from reference TRBV28 and TRBJ1-5, reads DVKVTQSSRYLVKRTGEKVFLECVQDMDHENMFWYRQDPGLGLRLIYFSYDVKMKEKGDIPEGYSVSREKKERFSLILESASTNQTSMYLCASSRPDGPQHFGDGTRLSIL.

This sequence joins TRBV20-1 and TRBJ2-3; TRBD2 aligns across 8 bases. From germline, CDR1 is DFQATT and CDR2 SNEGSKA (reference sequence). The junction had 6 bases not matched to a gene; V was cut back by 0 bases and J by 4 bases. CDR3 size: 15 residues. The CDR3 coding sequence is TGCAGTGCTAGAGATCCGGGGGGGCCCGCAGATACGCAGTATTTT. Encoded protein: CSARDPGGPADTQYF.

The chain is built from TRBV27 and TRBJ2-1, with 11 bases matching TRBD2. J gave up 9 bases and V 5 bases, and 12 bases lay outside the gene matches. This CDR3 is built from 16 residues. Per the germline V gene, CDR1 is MNHEY and CDR2 is SMNVEV (reference sequence). The CDR3 DNA reads TGTGCCAGCAGTATTACCCCGGGACTAGCGGCACGTGAGCAGTTCTTC. It encodes CASSITPGLAAREQFF.

In DNA form, the CDR3 reads TGTGCCAGCAGAACGACCGGGACAGGATCCTATCCCTACGAGCAGTACTTC. Amino acid sequence: CASRTTGTGSYPYEQYF. The rearrangement uses TRBV6-1 and TRBJ2-7; TRBD1 agrees at 8 bases. The CDR3 is 17 amino acids. V trimming: 6 bases; J trimming: 2 bases; junction bases outside the gene matches: 15. The germline gives CDR1 MNHNS, CDR2 SASEGT.